The clone carrying this T cell receptor (beta chain) was counted ten times or more. The sorted Tregs were CD4+CD25+CD127-/low cells. The V end lost 2 bases, the J end lost 0 bases, and 8 bases lay between the germline ends. The CDR3 loop spans 14 amino acids. The germline gives CDR1 SQVTM, CDR2 ANQGSEA. Using its own MiXCR run on the 5' RACE reads, TCRdb lists one record per CDR3 protein. The sample records roughly 60,000 distinct CDR3 sequences, roughly 28% being singletons. The V and J genes are TRBV29-1 and TRBJ2-1, with a possible D match to TRBD2 (5 bases). The sequence was obtained from a female donor with breast cancer. The sequenced material came from tumor-infiltrating Tregs sorted from the breast tumor. The DNA of the CDR3 is TGCAGCGTTGAAAGTGCGGGCTCCTACAATGAGCAGTTCTTC. This translates into CSVESAGSYNEQFF.